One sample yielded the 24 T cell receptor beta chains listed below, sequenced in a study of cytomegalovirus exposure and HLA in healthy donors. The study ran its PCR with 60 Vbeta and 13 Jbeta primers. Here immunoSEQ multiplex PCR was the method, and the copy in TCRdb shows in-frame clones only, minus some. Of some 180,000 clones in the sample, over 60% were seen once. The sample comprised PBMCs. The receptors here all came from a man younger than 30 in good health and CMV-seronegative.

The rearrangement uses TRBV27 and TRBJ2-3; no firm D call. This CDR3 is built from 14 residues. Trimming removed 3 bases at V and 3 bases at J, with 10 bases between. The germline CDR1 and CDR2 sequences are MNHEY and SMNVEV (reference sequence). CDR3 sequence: CASSFPGSTDTQYF. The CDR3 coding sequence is TGTGCCAGCAGTTTCCCCGGTAGTACAGATACGCAGTATTTT.

CDR3 DNA: TGTGCCACCACGATAACACCATACAATGAGCAGTTCTTC. It yields the protein CATTITPYNEQFF. The V and J genes are TRBV10-3 and TRBJ2-1; no reliable D call. CDR3 length: 13 amino acids. Germline CDR1 is ENHRY and CDR2 is SYGVKD. The V end was cut by 10 bases, the J end by 4 bases, with 14 bases between.

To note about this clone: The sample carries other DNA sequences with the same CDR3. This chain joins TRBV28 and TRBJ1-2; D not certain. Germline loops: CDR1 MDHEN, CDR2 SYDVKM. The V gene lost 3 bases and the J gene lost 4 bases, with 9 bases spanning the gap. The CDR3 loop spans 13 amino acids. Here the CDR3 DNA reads TGTGCCAGCAGTTTTAGGCGGTCCTATGGCTACACCTTC. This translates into CASSFRRSYGYTF.

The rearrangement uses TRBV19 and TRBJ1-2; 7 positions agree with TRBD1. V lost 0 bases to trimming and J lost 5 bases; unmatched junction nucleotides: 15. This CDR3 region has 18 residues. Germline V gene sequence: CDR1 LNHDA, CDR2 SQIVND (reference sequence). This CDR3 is CASSIDLGQPKPRYGYTF. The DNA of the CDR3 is TGTGCCAGTAGTATAGATCTGGGACAGCCGAAACCGAGATATGGCTACACCTTC.

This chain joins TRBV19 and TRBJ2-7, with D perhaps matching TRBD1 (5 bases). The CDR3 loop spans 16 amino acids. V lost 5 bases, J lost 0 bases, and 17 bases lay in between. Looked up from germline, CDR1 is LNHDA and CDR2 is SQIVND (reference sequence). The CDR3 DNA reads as TGTGCCAGTAGTTCGAGGACAATCGTGAGCTCCTACGAGCAGTACTTC. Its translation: CASSSRTIVSSYEQYF.

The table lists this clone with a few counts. The DNA of the CDR3 is TGTGCCAGCAAGGAGAATCATTCACCCCTCCACTTT. Residues: CASKENHSPLHF. The chain links TRBV28 to TRBJ1-6; D call uncertain. Germline lookup yields CDR1 MDHEN and CDR2 SYDVKM. The ends were cut back, 7 bases at V and 8 bases at J, with 9 bases in the middle. The CDR3 consists of 12 residues.

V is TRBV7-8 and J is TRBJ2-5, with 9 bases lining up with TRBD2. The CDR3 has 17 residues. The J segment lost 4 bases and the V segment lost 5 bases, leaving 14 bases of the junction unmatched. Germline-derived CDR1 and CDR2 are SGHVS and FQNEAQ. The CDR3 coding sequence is TGTGCCAGCAGCCCCCGGGGTGCGGGGGGGCTCGGAGAGACCCAGTACTTC. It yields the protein CASSPRGAGGLGETQYF.

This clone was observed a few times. The CDR3 loop reads CASGMAGGPWTDTQYF. DNA of the CDR3: TGTGCCAGCGGGATGGCGGGGGGGCCCTGGACAGATACGCAGTATTTT. This chain links TRBV7-9 with TRBJ2-3; 9 bases match TRBD2. Trimming took 8 bases from V and 3 from J; bases not matched to a gene: 12. Germline V gene lookup returns CDR1 SEHNR and CDR2 FQNEAQ (reference sequence). The CDR3 has 16 amino acids.

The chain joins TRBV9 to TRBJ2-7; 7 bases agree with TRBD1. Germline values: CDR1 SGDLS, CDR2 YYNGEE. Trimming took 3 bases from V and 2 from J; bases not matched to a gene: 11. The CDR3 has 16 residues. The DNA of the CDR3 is TGTGCCAGCAGCGCCGTGACAGGGAAAGGGACCTACGAGCAGTACTTC. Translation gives CASSAVTGKGTYEQYF.

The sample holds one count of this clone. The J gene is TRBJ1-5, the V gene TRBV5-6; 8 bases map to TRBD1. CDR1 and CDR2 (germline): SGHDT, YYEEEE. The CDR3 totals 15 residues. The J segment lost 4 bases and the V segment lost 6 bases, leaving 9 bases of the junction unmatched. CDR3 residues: CASTSWTGRNQPQHF. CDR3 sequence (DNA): TGTGCCAGCACCTCCTGGACAGGGAGAAATCAGCCCCAGCATTTT.

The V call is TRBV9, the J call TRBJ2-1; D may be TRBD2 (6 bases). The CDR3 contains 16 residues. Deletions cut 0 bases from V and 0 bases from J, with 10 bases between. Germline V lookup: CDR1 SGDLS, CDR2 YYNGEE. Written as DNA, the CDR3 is TGTGCCAGCAGCGTAGGTTGGGGGGTCTCCTACAATGAGCAGTTCTTC. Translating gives CASSVGWGVSYNEQFF.

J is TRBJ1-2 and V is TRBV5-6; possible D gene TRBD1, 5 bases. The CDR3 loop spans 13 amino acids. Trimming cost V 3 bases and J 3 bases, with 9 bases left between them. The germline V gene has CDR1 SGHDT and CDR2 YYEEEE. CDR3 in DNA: TGTGCCAGCAGCTCTGCGGGGGACTATGGCTACACCTTC. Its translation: CASSSAGDYGYTF.

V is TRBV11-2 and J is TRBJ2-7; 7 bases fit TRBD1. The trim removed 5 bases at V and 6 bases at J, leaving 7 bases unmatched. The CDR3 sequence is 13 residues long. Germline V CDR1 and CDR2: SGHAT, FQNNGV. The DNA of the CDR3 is TGTGCCAGCAGCCCCGGGGCAGGGGGCGAGCAGTACTTC. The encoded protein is CASSPGAGGEQYF.

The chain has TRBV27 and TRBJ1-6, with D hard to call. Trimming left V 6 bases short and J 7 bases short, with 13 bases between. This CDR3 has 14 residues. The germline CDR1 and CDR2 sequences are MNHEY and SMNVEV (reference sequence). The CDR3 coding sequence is TGTGCCAGCAGGGGAGGGAACGAGAATTCACCCCTCCACTTT. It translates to CASRGGNENSPLHF.

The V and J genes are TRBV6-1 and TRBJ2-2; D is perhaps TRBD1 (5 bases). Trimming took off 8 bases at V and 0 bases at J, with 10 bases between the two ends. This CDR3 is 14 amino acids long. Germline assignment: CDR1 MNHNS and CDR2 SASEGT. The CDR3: CASSSTANTGELFF. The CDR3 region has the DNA TGTGCCAGCTCCTCGACAGCGAACACCGGGGAGCTGTTTTTT.

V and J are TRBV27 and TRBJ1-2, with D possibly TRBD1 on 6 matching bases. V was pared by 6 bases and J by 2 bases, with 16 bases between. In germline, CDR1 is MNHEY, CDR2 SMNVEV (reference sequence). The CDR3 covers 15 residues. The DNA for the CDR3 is TGTGCCAGCAGGGAAAGGGGGGGGGTGAACTATGGCTACACCTTC. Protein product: CASRERGGVNYGYTF.

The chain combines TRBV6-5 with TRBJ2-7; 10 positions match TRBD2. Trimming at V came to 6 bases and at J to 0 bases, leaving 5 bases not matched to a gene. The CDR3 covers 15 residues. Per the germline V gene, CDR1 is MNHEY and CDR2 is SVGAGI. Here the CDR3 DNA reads TGTGCCAGCAGGCGTAGCGGGAGGAGCTCCTACGAGCAGTACTTC. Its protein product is CASRRSGRSSYEQYF.

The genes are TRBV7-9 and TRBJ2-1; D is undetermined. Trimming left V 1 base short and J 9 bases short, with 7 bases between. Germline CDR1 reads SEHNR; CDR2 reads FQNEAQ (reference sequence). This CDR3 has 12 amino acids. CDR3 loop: CASSLVNGEQFF. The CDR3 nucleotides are TGTGCCAGCAGCTTAGTCAACGGTGAGCAGTTCTTC.

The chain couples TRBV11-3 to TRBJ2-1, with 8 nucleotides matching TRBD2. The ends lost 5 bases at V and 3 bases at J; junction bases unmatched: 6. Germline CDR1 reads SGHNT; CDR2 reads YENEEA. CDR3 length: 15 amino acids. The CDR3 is CASSPRGGSYNEQFF. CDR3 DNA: TGTGCCAGCAGCCCACGCGGGGGGAGCTACAATGAGCAGTTCTTC.

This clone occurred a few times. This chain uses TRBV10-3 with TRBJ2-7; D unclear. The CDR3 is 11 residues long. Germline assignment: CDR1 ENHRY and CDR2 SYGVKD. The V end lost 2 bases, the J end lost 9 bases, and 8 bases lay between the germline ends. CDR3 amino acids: CAISEGLVQYF. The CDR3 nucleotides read TGTGCCATCAGTGAGGGTTTAGTGCAGTACTTC.

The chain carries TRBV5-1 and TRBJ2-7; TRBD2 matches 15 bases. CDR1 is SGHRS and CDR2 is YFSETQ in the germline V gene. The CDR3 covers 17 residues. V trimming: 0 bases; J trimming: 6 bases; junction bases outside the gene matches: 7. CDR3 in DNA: TGCGCCAGCAGCTTGGCCGGACTAGCGGGGGGGCGGGTCGAGCAGTACTTC. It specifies CASSLAGLAGGRVEQYF.

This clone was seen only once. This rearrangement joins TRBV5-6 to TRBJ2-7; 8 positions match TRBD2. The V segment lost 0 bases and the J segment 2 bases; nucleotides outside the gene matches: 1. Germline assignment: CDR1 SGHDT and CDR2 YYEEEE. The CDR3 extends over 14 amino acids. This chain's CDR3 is CASSLATSAYEQYF. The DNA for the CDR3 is TGTGCCAGCAGCTTGGCGACTAGCGCCTACGAGCAGTACTTC. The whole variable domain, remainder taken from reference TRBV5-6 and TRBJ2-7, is DAGVTQSPTHLIKTRGQQVTLRCSPKSGHDTVSWYQQALGQGPQFIFQYYEEEERQRGNFPDRFSGHQFPNYSSELNVNALLLGDSALYLCASSLATSAYEQYFGPGTRLTVT.

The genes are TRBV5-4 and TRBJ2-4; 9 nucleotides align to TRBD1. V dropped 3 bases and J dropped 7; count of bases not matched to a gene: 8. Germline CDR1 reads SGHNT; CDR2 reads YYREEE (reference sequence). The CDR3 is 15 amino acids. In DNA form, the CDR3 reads TGTGCCAGCAGCTGGACCGGGACAGGGTACAACATTCAGTACTTC. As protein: CASSWTGTGYNIQYF. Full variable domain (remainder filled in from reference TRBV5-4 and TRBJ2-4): ETGVTQSPTHLIKTRGQQVTLRCSSQSGHNTVSWYQQALGQGPQFIFQYYREEENGRGNFPPRFSGLQFPNYSSELNVNALELDDSALYLCASSWTGTGYNIQYFGAGTRLSVL.

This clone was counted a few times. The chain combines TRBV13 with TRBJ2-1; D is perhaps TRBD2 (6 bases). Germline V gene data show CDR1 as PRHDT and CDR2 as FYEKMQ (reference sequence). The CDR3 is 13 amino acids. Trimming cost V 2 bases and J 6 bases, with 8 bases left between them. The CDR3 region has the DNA TGTGCCAGCAGCTTATACGGGGGCAATGAGCAGTTCTTC. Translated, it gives CASSLYGGNEQFF.